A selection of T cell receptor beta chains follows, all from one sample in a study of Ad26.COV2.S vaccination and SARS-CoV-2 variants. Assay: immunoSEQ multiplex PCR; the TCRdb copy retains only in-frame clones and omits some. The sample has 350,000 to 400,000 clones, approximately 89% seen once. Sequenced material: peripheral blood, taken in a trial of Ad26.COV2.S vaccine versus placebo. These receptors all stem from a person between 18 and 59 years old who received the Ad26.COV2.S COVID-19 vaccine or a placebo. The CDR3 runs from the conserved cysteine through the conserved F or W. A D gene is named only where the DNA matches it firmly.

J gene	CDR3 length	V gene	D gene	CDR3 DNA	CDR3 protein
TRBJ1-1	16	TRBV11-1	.	TGTGCCAGCAGTTTTATGAGTTCAAGGGGGGACACTGAAGCTTTCTTT	CASSFMSSRGDTEAFF
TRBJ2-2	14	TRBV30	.	TGTGCCTGGAGAGGGGCTACGAACACCGGGGAGCTGTTTTTT	CAWRGATNTGELFF
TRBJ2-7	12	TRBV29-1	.	TGCAGCGTTGAGGGAGATTTCTACGAGCAGTACTTC	CSVEGDFYEQYF
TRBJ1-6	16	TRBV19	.	TGTGCCAGTAGTATAGGTCGGCAGTCCTATAATTCACCCCTCCACTTT	CASSIGRQSYNSPLHF
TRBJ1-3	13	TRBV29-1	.	TGCAGCGTTCGGACTGCCTCTGGAAACACCATATATTTT	CSVRTASGNTIYF
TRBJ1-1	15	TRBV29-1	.	TGCAGCGTTGTTCCGGCCGCTCTGCGGAACACTGAAGCTTTCTTT	CSVVPAALRNTEAFF
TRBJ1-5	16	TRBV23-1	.	TGCGCCAGCAGTCAAGCCGGCGGGGGCCCCCGTCAGCCCCAGCATTTT	CASSQAGGGPRQPQHF
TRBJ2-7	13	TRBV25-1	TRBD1	TGTGCCAGCGGGGGGACAGGGCGGGCCGAGCAGTACTTC	CASGGTGRAEQYF
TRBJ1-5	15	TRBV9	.	TGTGCCAGCAGCGTATCAGGGGATAGCAATCAGCCCCAGCATTTT	CASSVSGDSNQPQHF
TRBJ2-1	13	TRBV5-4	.	TGTGCCAGCAGCCTGAGAGGGAACAATGAGCAGTTCTTC	CASSLRGNNEQFF
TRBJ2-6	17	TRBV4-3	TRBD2	TGCGCCAGCAGCCAAGAGAGTAGCGGGACTGGGGCCAACGTCCTGACTTTC	CASSQESSGTGANVLTF
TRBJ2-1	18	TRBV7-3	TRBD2	TGTGCCAGCAGCTTAAAGCCCCGCCCTAGCGGGACGGGCAATGAGCAGTTCTTC	CASSLKPRPSGTGNEQFF
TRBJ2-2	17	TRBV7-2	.	TGTGCCAGCAGCTTAGTGTTTGGAGGTGCGAACACCGGGGAGCTGTTTTTT	CASSLVFGGANTGELFF
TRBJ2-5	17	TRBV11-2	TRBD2	TGTGCCAGCAGCTTAGCGGGACTAGCGGGTGCCGGGGTGACCCAGTACTTC	CASSLAGLAGAGVTQYF
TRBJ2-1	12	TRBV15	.	TGTGCCACCAGCACTCTGGGTAATGAGCAGTTCTTC	CATSTLGNEQFF
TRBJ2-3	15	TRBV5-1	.	TGCGCCAGCAGCTTGGGAGGCGGGAGCACAGATACGCAGTATTTT	CASSLGGGSTDTQYF
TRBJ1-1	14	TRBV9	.	TGTGCCAGCAGCGCATTACAGGGCGCTGGGGAAGCTTTCTTT	CASSALQGAGEAFF
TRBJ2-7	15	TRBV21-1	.	TGTGCCAGCAGCAAGGGCAGGCCGAGCTCCTACGAGCAGTACTTC	CASSKGRPSSYEQYF
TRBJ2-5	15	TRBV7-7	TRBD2	TGTGCCAGCAGCCCCTTAGCGGGAGCCCAAGAGACCCAGTACTTC	CASSPLAGAQETQYF
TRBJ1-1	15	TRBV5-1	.	TGCGCCAGCAGCTTTAATCGTGCAGGGAACACTGAAGCTTTCTTT	CASSFNRAGNTEAFF
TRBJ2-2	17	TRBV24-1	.	TGTGCCACCAGTGATCCTACTGACCCAAAGAACACCGGGGAGCTGTTTTTT	CATSDPTDPKNTGELFF
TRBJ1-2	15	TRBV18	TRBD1	TGTGCCAGCTCATTTTCCGGGACAGGGGGCTCTGGCTACACCTTC	CASSFSGTGGSGYTF
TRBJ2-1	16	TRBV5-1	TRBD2	TGCGCCAGCAGCTTGGTTGGGGAGGGGTCCTACAATGAGCAGTTCTTC	CASSLVGEGSYNEQFF
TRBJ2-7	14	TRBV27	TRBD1	TGTGCCAGCAGTTGGGGGACAGGTGACTACGAGCAGTACTTC	CASSWGTGDYEQYF
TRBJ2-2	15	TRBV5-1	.	TGCGCCAGCAGCTTCCCCACACCCAACACCGGGGAGCTGTTTTTT	CASSFPTPNTGELFF
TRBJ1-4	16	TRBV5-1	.	TGCGCCAGCAGCCTAGGACTCCTAAGGTCTAATGAAAAACTGTTTTTT	CASSLGLLRSNEKLFF
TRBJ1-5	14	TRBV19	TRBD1	TGTGCCAGTAGTATGGGACAGTTCAATCAGCCCCAGCATTTT	CASSMGQFNQPQHF
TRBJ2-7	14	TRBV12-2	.	TGTGCAAGTCGCTCCCCCCAAGACCGCTACGAGCAGTACTTC	CASRSPQDRYEQYF
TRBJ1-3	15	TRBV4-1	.	TGCGCCAGCAGCCAACCCTCGGGGTCTGGAAACACCATATATTTT	CASSQPSGSGNTIYF
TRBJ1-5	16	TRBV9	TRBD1	TGTGCCAGCAGCGGGGGGACAGGGGGAAGCAATCAGCCCCAGCATTTT	CASSGGTGGSNQPQHF